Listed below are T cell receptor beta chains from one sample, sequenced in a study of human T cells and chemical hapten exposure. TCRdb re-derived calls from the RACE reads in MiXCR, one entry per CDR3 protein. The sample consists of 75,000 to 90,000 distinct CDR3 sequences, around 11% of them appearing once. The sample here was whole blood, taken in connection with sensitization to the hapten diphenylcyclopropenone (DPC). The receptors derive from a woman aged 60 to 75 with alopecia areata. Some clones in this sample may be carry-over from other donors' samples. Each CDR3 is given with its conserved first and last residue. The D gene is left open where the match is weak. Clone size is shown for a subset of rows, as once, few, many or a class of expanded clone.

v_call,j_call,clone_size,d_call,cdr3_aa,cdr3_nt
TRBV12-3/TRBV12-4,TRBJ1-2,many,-,CASSSFYRKNYGYTF,TGTGCCAGCAGTTCCTTTTACAGAAAGAACTATGGCTACACCTTC
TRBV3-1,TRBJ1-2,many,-,CASSQGALGLGYGYTF,TGTGCCAGCAGCCAAGGGGCCCTTGGCTTGGGCTATGGCTACACCTTC
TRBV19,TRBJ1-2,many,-,CASSIDPNGNYGYTF,TGTGCCAGTAGTATAGATCCCAACGGCAACTATGGCTACACCTTC
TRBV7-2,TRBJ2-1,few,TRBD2,CASSSRLAGAENEQFF,TGTGCCAGCAGCTCACGACTAGCGGGGGCCGAGAATGAGCAGTTCTTC
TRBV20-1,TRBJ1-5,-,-,CSASTGTPNQPQHF,TGCAGTGCTAGTACCGGGACACCTAATCAGCCCCAGCATTTT
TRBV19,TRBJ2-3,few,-,CASRWWDTQYF,TGTGCCAGTAGGTGGTGGGATACGCAGTATTTT
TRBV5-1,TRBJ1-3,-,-,CASSKDSSGNTIYF,TGCGCCAGCAGCAAGGACAGCTCTGGAAACACCATATATTTT
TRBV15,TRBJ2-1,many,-,CATSRGTDLGEQFF,TGTGCCACCAGCAGAGGGACCGACCTAGGTGAGCAGTTCTTC
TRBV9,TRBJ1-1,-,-,CASSFGQEGTEAFF,TGTGCCAGCAGCTTCGGTCAAGAGGGCACTGAAGCTTTCTTT
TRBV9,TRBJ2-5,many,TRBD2,CASSVASLTSGGRETQYF,TGTGCCAGCAGCGTAGCGTCCTTGACTAGCGGGGGTAGAGAGACCCAGTACTTC
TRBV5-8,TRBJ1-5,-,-,CASSLILDTHQPQHF,TGTGCCAGCAGCTTGATTTTAGACACTCATCAGCCCCAGCATTTT
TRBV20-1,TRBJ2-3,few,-,CSARGGGGRTDTQYF,TGCAGTGCTAGAGGAGGAGGAGGGAGAACAGATACGCAGTATTTT
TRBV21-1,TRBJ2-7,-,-,CASPRDYEQYF,TGTGCCAGCCCCAGGGACTACGAGCAGTACTTC
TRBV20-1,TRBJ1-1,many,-,CSAYRPGTEAFF,TGCAGTGCTTATAGGCCGGGCACTGAAGCTTTCTTT
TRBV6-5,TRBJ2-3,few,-,CASGKTRLPDTQYF,TGTGCCAGCGGAAAGACTAGGCTCCCAGATACGCAGTATTTT
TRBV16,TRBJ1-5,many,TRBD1,CASSQRQGWHQPQHF,TGTGCCAGCAGCCAGAGACAGGGGTGGCATCAGCCCCAGCATTTT
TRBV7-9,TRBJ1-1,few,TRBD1,CASSWDREAFF,TGTGCCAGCAGTTGGGACAGGGAAGCTTTCTTT
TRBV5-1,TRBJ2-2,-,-,CASSWRGANTGELFF,TGCGCCAGCAGCTGGAGGGGCGCGAACACCGGGGAGCTGTTTTTT
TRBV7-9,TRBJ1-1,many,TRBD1,CASSKTGMNTEAFF,TGTGCCAGCAGCAAGACAGGGATGAACACTGAAGCTTTCTTT
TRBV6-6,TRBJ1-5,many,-,CASSYSSPRGIQPQHF,TGTGCCAGCAGTTACTCCTCTCCGAGGGGGATTCAGCCCCAGCATTTT
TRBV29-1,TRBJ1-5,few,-,CSAPWGGYQRPQHF,TGCAGCGCTCCCTGGGGGGGTTATCAGCGGCCCCAGCATTTT
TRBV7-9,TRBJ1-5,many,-,CASSGGQGINQPQHF,TGTGCCAGCAGCGGGGGCCAGGGAATCAATCAGCCCCAGCATTTT
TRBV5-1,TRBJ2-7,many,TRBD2,CASSLRIVGGAHEQYF,TGCGCCAGCAGCTTGAGAATTGTCGGGGGGGCCCACGAGCAGTACTTC
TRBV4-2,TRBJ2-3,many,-,CASSQETDTQYF,TGTGCCAGCAGCCAAGAAACAGATACGCAGTATTTT
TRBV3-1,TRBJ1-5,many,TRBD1,CASSQADRGGQPQHF,TGTGCCAGCAGCCAAGCGGACAGGGGCGGACAGCCCCAGCATTTT
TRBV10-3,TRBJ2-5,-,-,CAISESMTDPRTQYF,TGTGCCATCAGTGAGTCGATGACAGACCCAAGGACCCAGTACTTC
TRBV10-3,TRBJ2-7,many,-,CAISDRGQSYEQYF,TGTGCCATCAGTGACAGAGGACAGAGCTACGAGCAGTACTTC
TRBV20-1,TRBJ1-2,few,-,CSAREIYGYTF,TGCAGTGCGCGCGAAATCTATGGCTACACCTTC
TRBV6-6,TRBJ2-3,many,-,CASSYGSTDTQYF,TGTGCCAGCAGTTACGGTAGCACAGATACGCAGTATTTT
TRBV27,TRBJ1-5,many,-,CASSLLDGNQPQHF,TGTGCCAGCAGTTTATTAGACGGAAATCAGCCCCAGCATTTT
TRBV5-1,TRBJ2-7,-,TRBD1,CASSLVGTATYEQYF,TGCGCCAGCAGCTTGGTTGGGACAGCGACCTACGAGCAGTACTTC
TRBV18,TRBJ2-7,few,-,CASSPPQGEQYF,TGTGCCAGCTCACCGCCCCAAGGAGAGCAGTACTTC
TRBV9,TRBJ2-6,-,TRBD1,CASSLWTGSSGANVLTF,TGTGCCAGCAGCCTTTGGACAGGGAGCTCTGGGGCCAACGTCCTGACTTTC
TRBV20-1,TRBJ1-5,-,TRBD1,CSAQGQGNQPQHF,TGCAGTGCACAGGGACAGGGCAATCAGCCCCAGCATTTT
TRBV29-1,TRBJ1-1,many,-,CSVVRTNTEAFF,TGCAGCGTTGTTCGGACAAACACTGAAGCTTTCTTT
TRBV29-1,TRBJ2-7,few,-,CSVENNSYEQYF,TGCAGCGTTGAAAACAACTCCTACGAGCAGTACTTC
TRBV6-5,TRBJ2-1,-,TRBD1,CASRNRGRDEQFF,TGTGCCAGCCGTAACAGGGGGCGGGATGAGCAGTTCTTC
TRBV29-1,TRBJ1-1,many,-,CSVDRAGVTEAFF,TGCAGCGTTGACAGGGCGGGGGTCACTGAAGCTTTCTTT
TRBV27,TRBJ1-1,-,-,CASSFGFRAFF,TGTGCCAGCAGTTTCGGATTTAGAGCTTTCTTT
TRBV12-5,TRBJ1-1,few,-,CASGLFLPRANTEAFF,TGTGCTAGTGGTTTGTTTCTCCCCCGGGCAAACACTGAAGCTTTCTTT
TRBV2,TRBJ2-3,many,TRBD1,CASSTQGVYGTDTQYF,TGTGCCAGCAGCACACAGGGGGTCTATGGCACAGATACGCAGTATTTT
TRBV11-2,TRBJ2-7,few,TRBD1,CASSPSGQGNDEQYF,TGTGCCAGCAGCCCATCGGGACAGGGGAACGACGAGCAGTACTTC
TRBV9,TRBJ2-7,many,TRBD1,CASSLGQISYEQYF,TGTGCCAGCAGCTTGGGACAGATCTCCTACGAGCAGTACTTC